Presented here are 18 T cell receptor beta chains from one specimen sequenced in a study of cytomegalovirus exposure and HLA in healthy donors. PCR was performed using 60 Vbeta and 13 Jbeta primers. Data came from immunoSEQ multiplex PCR; TCRdb stores just in-frame clones and leaves some out. The sample has roughly 180,000 clones, 75% to 90% seen once. The sequenced sample was PBMCs. The receptors shown here come from a man aged 18 to 30 in good health and CMV-seropositive.

The CDR3 nucleotides read TGTGCCAGCAGCTTAGAGCGGGGTAGGGGTGCAGATACGCAGTATTTT. Protein product: CASSLERGRGADTQYF. V gene TRBV7-2 combines with J gene TRBJ2-3; 7 nucleotides match TRBD2. The V gene's germline CDR1 is SGHTA and CDR2 FQGNSA. With 1 base clipped from V and 4 bases from J, the junction kept 8 bases outside the gene matches. This CDR3 is 16 amino acids long.

The V gene is TRBV11-2, the J gene TRBJ1-3; D is ambiguous. Germline CDR1 and CDR2: SGHAT and FQNNGV. Trimming removed 5 bases at V and 3 bases at J, with 17 bases between. This CDR3 comprises 16 residues. CDR3 loop: CASSPSFPTRGNTIYF. In nucleotides, the CDR3 is TGTGCCAGCAGCCCCTCTTTTCCAACTCGTGGAAACACCATATATTTT.

The chain links TRBV5-1 to TRBJ2-1; D perhaps matches TRBD2 (7 bases). Germline lookup yields CDR1 SGHRS and CDR2 YFSETQ. CDR3 length equals 15 residues. Trimming shortened V by 2 bases and J by 5 bases, and 14 bases separated the two germline ends. CDR3 nucleotides: TGCGCCAGCAGCTTTTTACGGGGGGCGGACAATGAGCAGTTCTTC. Its translation: CASSFLRGADNEQFF.

The gene calls are TRBV9 and TRBJ2-1; the D gene is possibly TRBD2 (5 bases). This CDR3 spans 15 amino acids. Trimming cost V 3 bases and J 0 bases, with 10 bases left between them. Germline loops: CDR1 SGDLS, CDR2 YYNGEE. The CDR3 loop reads CASSAGGSSYNEQFF. The CDR3 DNA reads TGTGCCAGCAGCGCCGGTGGGAGCTCCTACAATGAGCAGTTCTTC.

The V and J genes are TRBV30 and TRBJ2-3; 8 bases line up with TRBD2. Germline loops: CDR1 GTSNPN, CDR2 SVGIG (reference sequence). V lost 3 bases and J lost 0; bases outside the gene matches: 2. The CDR3 is 14 amino acids. In DNA form, the CDR3 reads TGTGCCTGGAGGGGACTAGTGAGCACAGATACGCAGTATTTT. Its translation is CAWRGLVSTDTQYF.

V gene TRBV18 combines with J gene TRBJ1-4, with a weak D call TRBD1 (5 bases). The CDR3 length is 15 residues. The V end was cut by 0 bases, the J end by 8 bases, with 13 bases between. CDR1 KGHSH and CDR2 LQKENI come from the germline V gene. CDR3 coding DNA: TGTGCCAGCTCACCACCGGGTAGGGGCGCCGAAAAACTGTTTTTT. This encodes CASSPPGRGAEKLFF.

The rearrangement joins TRBV7-6 to TRBJ1-2; D uncertain. In germline, CDR1 is SGHVS, CDR2 FNYEAQ. Trimming removed 1 base at V and 1 base at J, with 4 bases between. The CDR3 totals 13 residues. The CDR3 reads CASSLDSNYGYTF. Written as DNA, the CDR3 is TGTGCCAGCAGCTTAGACAGTAACTATGGCTACACCTTC.

Note on this clone: The same CDR3 arises from other DNA sequences in this sample as well. This chain uses TRBV5-1 with TRBJ2-1; 8 positions agree with TRBD1. Germline CDR1 and CDR2: SGHRS and YFSETQ. V lost 3 bases to trimming and J lost 2 bases; unmatched junction nucleotides: 4. The CDR3 sequence is 15 residues long. The CDR3 region is CASSSGQGTYNEQFF. The DNA for the CDR3 is TGCGCCAGCAGCTCCGGACAGGGAACCTACAATGAGCAGTTCTTC.

This clone was counted only a few times. The CDR3 spells CASSPGQGSRTEAFF. CDR3 DNA sequence: TGTGCCAGCTCACCGGGACAGGGGTCAAGGACTGAAGCTTTCTTT. The chain joins TRBV18 to TRBJ1-1, with TRBD1 matching over 10 bases. V shed 3 bases, J shed 5 bases, and the junction held 6 bases outside the gene matches. The V gene's germline CDR1 is KGHSH and CDR2 LQKENI. CDR3 length equals 15 residues.

The V call is TRBV5-1, the J call TRBJ1-1; D call uncertain. CDR1 is SGHRS, CDR2 YFSETQ, per germline. The CDR3 consists of 14 residues. Trimming took 1 base from V and 6 from J, leaving 13 bases between them. This CDR3 is CASSLREPAPEAFF. The CDR3 DNA reads as TGCGCCAGCAGCTTGAGGGAGCCGGCCCCTGAAGCTTTCTTT.

The rearrangement uses TRBV4-2 and TRBJ2-7, with D unresolved. Trimming took 0 bases from V and 0 from J, leaving 9 bases between them. Germline lookup yields CDR1 LGHNA and CDR2 YNFKEQ. This CDR3 is 15 amino acids long. The CDR3 sequence: CASSQEVTDSYEQYF. For the CDR3, the DNA is TGTGCCAGCAGCCAAGAGGTCACAGACTCCTACGAGCAGTACTTC.

With respect to this clone: The junction shows a germline mismatch at one end, possibly a read error. The sample carries other DNA sequences with the same CDR3. The chain has TRBV13 and TRBJ1-1; D is possibly TRBD1 (5 bases). CDR1 PRHDT and CDR2 FYEKMQ come from the germline V gene (reference sequence). CDR3 size: 13 residues. CDR3 sequence (DNA): TGTGCCAGCAGGTCCGGTGGGGCAACTGAATCTTTCTTT. Translating gives CASRSGGATESFF.

V and J are TRBV9 and TRBJ1-2, with 9 bases fitting TRBD1. After removal of 2 bases from V and 5 bases from J, the junction contained 7 bases not matched to a gene. The CDR3 sequence is 15 residues long. The germline V gene has CDR1 SGDLS and CDR2 YYNGEE. The CDR3 here is CASSVGWDRAYGYTF. As DNA, the CDR3 is TGTGCCAGCAGCGTCGGATGGGACAGGGCTTATGGCTACACCTTC.

The chain carries TRBV4-2 and TRBJ2-7, with 7 bases identical to TRBD2. Losses at the gene ends were 0 bases for V and 3 bases for J; bases not matched to a gene: 5. Germline CDR1 is LGHNA and CDR2 is YNFKEQ. The CDR3 extends over 15 amino acids. CDR3: CASSQEAWGGYEQYF. The DNA of the CDR3 is TGTGCCAGCAGCCAAGAAGCCTGGGGGGGCTACGAGCAGTACTTC.

The V gene is TRBV18, the J gene TRBJ2-5, with D hard to call. The CDR3 is 11 amino acids. Germline values: CDR1 KGHSH, CDR2 LQKENI. Trimming took 8 bases from V and 5 from J, leaving 9 bases between them. CDR3 bases: TGTGCCAGCCTCTCCGGGGAGACCCAGTACTTC. Its translation: CASLSGETQYF. Drawing the rest from reference TRBV18 and TRBJ2-5, the complete variable domain is NAGVMQNPRHLVRRRGQEARLRCSPMKGHSHVYWYRQLPEEGLKFMVYLQKENIIDESGMPKERFSAEFPKEGPSILRIQQVVRGDSAAYFCASLSGETQYFGPGTRLLVL.

The chain uses TRBV10-2 and TRBJ2-7; 9 bases align to TRBD1. This CDR3 is 12 amino acids long. The V gene's germline CDR1 is WSHSY and CDR2 SAAADI. Unmatched junction bases numbered 0, after V lost 6 bases and J lost 3 bases. The CDR3 region is CASRDRGYEQYF. CDR3 bases: TGCGCCAGCAGGGACAGGGGCTACGAGCAGTACTTC.

CDR3 DNA sequence: TGCAGCGTCCAAGGGGCTGCGGGAACGCAGTATTTT. It yields the protein CSVQGAAGTQYF. This sequence joins TRBV29-1 and TRBJ2-3; maybe TRBD2 (6 bases). The CDR3 is 12 residues long. Trimming left V 6 bases short and J 9 bases short, with 16 bases between. Germline-derived CDR1 and CDR2 are SQVTM and ANQGSEA.

J is TRBJ2-1 and V is TRBV5-6; a possible D gene is TRBD2 (6 bases). CDR1 SGHDT and CDR2 YYEEEE come from the germline V gene. Trimming removed 4 bases from V and 8 bases from J, with 10 bases in between. The CDR3 is 12 residues long. The CDR3 coding sequence is TGTGCCAGCAGCCGTTGGAGGGATGAGCAGTTCTTC. Encoded protein: CASSRWRDEQFF. Looking up the rest from reference TRBV5-6 and TRBJ2-1 gives the full variable domain: DAGVTQSPTHLIKTRGQQVTLRCSPKSGHDTVSWYQQALGQGPQFIFQYYEEEERQRGNFPDRFSGHQFPNYSSELNVNALLLGDSALYLCASSRWRDEQFFGPGTRLTVL.